Following are 5 T cell receptor beta chains from one sample sequenced in a study of blood T cells in healthy people across ages. A second 7 to 11 cycle PCR used barcoded and J-beta primers. TCRdb called the 5' RACE reads again in MiXCR, with one record for every CDR3 protein. The sample lists about 1,600,000 distinct CDR3 sequences, roughly 40% occurring once. Input material: blood. The source of these receptors is a woman under 30 in good health.

The chain carries TRBV27 and TRBJ1-5, with D possibly being TRBD1 (5 bases). This CDR3 has 13 residues. Trimming took off 3 bases at V and 7 bases at J, with 10 bases between the two ends. Germline CDR1 MNHEY, CDR2 SMNVEV (reference sequence). In DNA form, the CDR3 reads TGTGCCAGCAGTTTCTCGTGGGGGCAGCCCCAGCATTTT. It translates to CASSFSWGQPQHF.

This clonotype was picked up a small number of times. The chain has TRBV28 and TRBJ2-7; 7 nucleotides agree with TRBD2. Germline trimming cut 5 bases from V and 6 bases from J; bases unmatched to any gene: 10. Germline V gives CDR1 MDHEN, CDR2 SYDVKM. The CDR3 runs to 14 residues. As DNA, the CDR3 is TGTGCCAGCAGTCCCCCTGGACTAGTACGCGAGCAGTACTTC. The encoded protein is CASSPPGLVREQYF. Complete variable domain (other parts from reference TRBV28 and TRBJ2-7): DVKVTQSSRYLVKRTGEKVFLECVQDMDHENMFWYRQDPGLGLRLIYFSYDVKMKEKGDIPEGYSVSREKKERFSLILESASTNQTSMYLCASSPPGLVREQYFGPGTRLTVT.

The CDR3 here is CASSGVQGLPGELFF. CDR3 bases: TGTGCCAGCAGTGGGGTACAGGGACTCCCCGGGGAGCTGTTTTTT. This sequence joins TRBV25-1 and TRBJ2-2; either TRBD1 or TRBD2 may fit D (6 bases each). The CDR3 runs to 15 residues. V lost 4 bases to trimming and J lost 6 bases, with 15 bases between them. Looked up from germline, CDR1 is MGHDK and CDR2 is SYGVNS.

This clonotype was counted a few times. The CDR3 DNA sequence: TGTGCCAGCAGTTACTCGGACATAGCGGGGGGGCTCCACGAGCAGTACTTC. Protein sequence: CASSYSDIAGGLHEQYF. This chain links TRBV6-6 with TRBJ2-7; TRBD2 aligns across 11 bases. Germline assignment: CDR1 MNHNY and CDR2 SVGAGI (reference sequence). V shed 0 bases, J shed 5 bases, and the junction held 9 bases outside the gene matches. The CDR3 extends over 17 amino acids.

The table lists this clonotype with a few counts. The chain combines TRBV5-1 with TRBJ2-5, with 9 bases matching TRBD1. The germline V gene has CDR1 SGHRS and CDR2 YFSETQ. There are 16 residues in the CDR3. Trimming cost V 4 bases and J 4 bases; bases outside gene matches: 11. This chain's CDR3 is CASSQTGGALIETQYF. As DNA, the CDR3 is TGCGCCAGCAGCCAAACAGGGGGCGCGTTGATAGAGACCCAGTACTTC.